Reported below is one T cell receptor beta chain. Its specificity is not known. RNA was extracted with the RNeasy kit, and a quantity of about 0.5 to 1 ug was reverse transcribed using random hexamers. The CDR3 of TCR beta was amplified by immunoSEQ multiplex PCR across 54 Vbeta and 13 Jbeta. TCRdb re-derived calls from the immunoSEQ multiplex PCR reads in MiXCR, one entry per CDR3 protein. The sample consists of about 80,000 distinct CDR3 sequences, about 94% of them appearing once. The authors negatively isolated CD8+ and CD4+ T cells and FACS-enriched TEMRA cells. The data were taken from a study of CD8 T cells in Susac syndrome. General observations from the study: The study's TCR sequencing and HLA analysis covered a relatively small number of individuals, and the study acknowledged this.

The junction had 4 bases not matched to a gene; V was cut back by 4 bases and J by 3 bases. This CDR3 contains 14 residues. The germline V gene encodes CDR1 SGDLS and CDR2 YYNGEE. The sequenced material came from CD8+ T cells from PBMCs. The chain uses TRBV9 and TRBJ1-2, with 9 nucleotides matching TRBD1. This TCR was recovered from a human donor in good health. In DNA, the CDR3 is TGTGCCAGCAGCACGCGGACAGGGGACTATGGCTACACCTTC. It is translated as CASSTRTGDYGYTF.